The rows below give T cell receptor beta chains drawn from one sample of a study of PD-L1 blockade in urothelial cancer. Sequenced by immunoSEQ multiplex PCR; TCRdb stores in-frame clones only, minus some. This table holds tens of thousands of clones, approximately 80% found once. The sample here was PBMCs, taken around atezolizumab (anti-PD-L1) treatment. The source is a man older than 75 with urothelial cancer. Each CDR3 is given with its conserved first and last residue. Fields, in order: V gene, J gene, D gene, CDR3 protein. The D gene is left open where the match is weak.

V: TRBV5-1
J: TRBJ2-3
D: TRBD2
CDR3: CASSLFSSGFTDTQYF

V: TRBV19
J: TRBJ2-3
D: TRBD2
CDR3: CASSIAGGWDTQYF

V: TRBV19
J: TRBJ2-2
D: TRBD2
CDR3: CASSIGWLAGDLDTGELFF

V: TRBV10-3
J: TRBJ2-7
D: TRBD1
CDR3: CATGTGDFYEQYF

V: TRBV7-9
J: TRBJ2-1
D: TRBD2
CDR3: CASSLRLAGASNYNEQFF

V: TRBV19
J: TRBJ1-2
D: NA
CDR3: CASMGSGQPLWGYTF

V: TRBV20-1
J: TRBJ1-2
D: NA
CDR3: CSGPRGYTF

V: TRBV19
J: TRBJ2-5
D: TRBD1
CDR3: CASSLRTGGRETQYF

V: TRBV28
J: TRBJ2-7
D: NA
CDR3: CASSLEGVGLRSYEQYF

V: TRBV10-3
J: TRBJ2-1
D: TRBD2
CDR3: CAISRLAGENEQFF

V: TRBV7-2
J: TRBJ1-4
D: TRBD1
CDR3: CASSLQGQHNEKLFF

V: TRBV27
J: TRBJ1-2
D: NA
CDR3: CASSAGGHTNYGYTF

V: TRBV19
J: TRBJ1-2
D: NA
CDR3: CASSIGGRVYGYTF

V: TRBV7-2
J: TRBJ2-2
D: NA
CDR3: CASSLYTPTGELFF

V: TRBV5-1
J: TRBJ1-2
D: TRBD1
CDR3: CASSEGQGNYGYTF

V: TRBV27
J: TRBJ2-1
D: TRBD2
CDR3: CASSLLAASSYNEQFF

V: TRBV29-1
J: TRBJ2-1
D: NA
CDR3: CSGARGGSINEQFF

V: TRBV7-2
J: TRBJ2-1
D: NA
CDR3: CASSLGGVPHEQFF

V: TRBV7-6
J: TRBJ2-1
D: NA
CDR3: CASSSRDWGDNEQFF

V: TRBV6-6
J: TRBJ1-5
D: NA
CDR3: CASSYSKPGDQPQHF

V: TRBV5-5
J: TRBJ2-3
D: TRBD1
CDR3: CASSVTRDRAFTDTQYF

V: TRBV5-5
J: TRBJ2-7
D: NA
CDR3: CASSRTYEQYF

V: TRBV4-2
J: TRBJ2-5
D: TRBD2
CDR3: CASSQDVASGSPETQYF

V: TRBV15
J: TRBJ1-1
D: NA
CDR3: CATSREGRENTEAFF

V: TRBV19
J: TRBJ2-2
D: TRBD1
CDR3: CATLNRDRGWDTGELFF

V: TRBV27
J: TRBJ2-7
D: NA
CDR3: CASSEQGRAEQYF

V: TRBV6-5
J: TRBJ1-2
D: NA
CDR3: CASSYPLYGYTF

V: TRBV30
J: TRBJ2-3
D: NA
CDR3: CAWRTGRINTDTQYF

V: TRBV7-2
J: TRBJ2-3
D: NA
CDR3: CASSLDSPTDTQYF

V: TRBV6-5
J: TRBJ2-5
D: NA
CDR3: CASSYSYVNQETQYF

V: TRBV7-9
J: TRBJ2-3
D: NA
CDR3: CASSARVHTDTQYF

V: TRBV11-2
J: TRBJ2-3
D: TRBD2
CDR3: CASSLLGVAGESTDTQYF

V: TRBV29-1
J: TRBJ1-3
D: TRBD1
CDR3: CSVDWDRGNTIYF

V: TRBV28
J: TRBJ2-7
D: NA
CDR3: CASRGRGGAGREQYF

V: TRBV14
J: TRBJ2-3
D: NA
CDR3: CASSQRRGRSTDTQYF

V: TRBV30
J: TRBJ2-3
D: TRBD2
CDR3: CAWSGLAGATDTQYF

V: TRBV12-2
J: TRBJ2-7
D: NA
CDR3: CASRLKRLPTYEQYF

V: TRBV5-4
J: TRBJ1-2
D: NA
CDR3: CASSLRGARGYTF

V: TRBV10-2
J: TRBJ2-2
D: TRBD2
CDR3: CAVLAGANTGELFF

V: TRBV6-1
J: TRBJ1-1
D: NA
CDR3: CASSVSPYTVNTEAFF

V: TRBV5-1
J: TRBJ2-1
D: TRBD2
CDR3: CASSLETSGHEQFF

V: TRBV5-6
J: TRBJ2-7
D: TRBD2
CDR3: CASSLRGGAPLGQYF

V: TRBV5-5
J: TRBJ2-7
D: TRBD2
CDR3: CASSLKLAGVQYF